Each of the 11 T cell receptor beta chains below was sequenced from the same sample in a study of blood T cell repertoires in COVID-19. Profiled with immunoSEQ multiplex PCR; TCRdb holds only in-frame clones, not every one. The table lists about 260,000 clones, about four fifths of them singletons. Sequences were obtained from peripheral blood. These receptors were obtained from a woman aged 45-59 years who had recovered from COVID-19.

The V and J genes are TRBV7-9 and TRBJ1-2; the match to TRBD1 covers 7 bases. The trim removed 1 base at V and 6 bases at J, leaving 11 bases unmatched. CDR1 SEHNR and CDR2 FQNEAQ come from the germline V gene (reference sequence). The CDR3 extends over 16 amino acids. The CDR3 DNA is TGTGCCAGCAGCTTAGAAGGACAGGCCAGCTTAAATGGCTACACCTTC. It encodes CASSLEGQASLNGYTF.

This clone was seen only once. CDR3 sequence: CASSPAAGGPYEQYF. In DNA form, the CDR3 reads TGTGCCAGCAGCCCAGCAGCGGGAGGGCCCTACGAGCAGTACTTC. V gene TRBV28 combines with J gene TRBJ2-7; TRBD2 matches 10 bases. Trimming removed 6 bases from V and 2 bases from J; junction bases left unmatched: 7. The CDR3 spans 15 residues. The germline V gene has CDR1 MDHEN and CDR2 SYDVKM.

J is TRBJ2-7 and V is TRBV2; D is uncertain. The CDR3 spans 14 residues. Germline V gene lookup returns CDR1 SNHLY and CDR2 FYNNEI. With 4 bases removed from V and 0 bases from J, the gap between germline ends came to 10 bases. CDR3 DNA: TGTGCCAGCAGTGTCGATAGTAGCTCCTACGAGCAGTACTTC. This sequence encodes CASSVDSSSYEQYF.

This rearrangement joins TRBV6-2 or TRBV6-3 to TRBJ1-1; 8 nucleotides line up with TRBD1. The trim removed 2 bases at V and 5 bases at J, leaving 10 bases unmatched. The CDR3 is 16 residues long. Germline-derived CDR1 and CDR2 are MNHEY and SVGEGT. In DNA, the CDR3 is TGTGCCAGCAGTTACCCGGCAGGGGGCCAGAGGACTGAAGCTTTCTTT. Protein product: CASSYPAGGQRTEAFF.

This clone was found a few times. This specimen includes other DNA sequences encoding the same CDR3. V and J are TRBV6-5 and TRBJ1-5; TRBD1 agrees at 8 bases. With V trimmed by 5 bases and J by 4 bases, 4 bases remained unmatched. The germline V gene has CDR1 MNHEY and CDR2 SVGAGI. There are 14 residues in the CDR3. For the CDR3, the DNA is TGTGCCAGCAGTCTAGACAGGGGAAATCAGCCCCAGCATTTT. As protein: CASSLDRGNQPQHF.

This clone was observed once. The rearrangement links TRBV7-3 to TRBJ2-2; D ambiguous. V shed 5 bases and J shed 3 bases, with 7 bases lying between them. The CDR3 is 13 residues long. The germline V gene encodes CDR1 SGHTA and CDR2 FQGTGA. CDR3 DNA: TGTGCCAGCAGCACTGTCCACACCGGGGAGCTGTTTTTT. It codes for CASSTVHTGELFF.

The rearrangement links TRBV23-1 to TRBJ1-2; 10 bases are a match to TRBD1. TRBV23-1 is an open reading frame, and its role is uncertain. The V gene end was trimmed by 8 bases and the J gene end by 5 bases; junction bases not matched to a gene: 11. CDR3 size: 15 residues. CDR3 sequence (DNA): TGCGCCAGCGCCCGCCGGGGACAGGGGTCTTATGGCTACACCTTC. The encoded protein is CASARRGQGSYGYTF.

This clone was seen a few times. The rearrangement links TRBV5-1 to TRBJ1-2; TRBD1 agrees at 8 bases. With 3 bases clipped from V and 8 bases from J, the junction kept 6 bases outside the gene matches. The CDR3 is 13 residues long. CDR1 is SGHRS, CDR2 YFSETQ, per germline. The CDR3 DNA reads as TGCGCCAGCAGCTCAGCCAGGGGGCGAGGCTACACCTTC. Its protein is CASSSARGRGYTF.

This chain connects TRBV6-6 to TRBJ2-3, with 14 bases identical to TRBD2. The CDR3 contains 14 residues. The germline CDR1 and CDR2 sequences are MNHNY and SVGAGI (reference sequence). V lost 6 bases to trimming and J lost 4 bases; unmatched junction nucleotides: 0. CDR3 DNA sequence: TGTGCCAGCAGGACTAGCGGGGGGGCAGATACGCAGTATTTT. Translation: CASRTSGGADTQYF.

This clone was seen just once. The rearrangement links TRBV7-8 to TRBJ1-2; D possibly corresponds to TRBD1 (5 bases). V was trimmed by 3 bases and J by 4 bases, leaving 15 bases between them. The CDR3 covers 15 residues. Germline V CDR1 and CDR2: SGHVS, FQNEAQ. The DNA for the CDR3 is TGTGCCAGCAGCTTGCAGGGCGCCTCTAGCTATGGCTACACCTTC. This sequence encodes CASSLQGASSYGYTF.

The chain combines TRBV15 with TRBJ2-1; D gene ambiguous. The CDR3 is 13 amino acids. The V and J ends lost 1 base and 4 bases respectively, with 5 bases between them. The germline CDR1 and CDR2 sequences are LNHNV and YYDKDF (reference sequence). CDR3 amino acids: CATSRGAYNEQFF. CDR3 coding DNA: TGTGCCACCAGCAGAGGAGCGTACAATGAGCAGTTCTTC.